This T cell receptor beta chain derives from a study of blood T cells in healthy people across ages. Using a J-beta primer mix together with a sample-barcoded 5' primer, a second PCR was run for 7 to 11 cycles. MiXCR was run by TCRdb on the 5' RACE reads, yielding one entry per CDR3 protein. The sample contains some 1 million distinct CDR3 sequences, around 45% of which appear only once. Unmatched junction bases numbered 9, after V lost 5 bases and J lost 4 bases. The CDR3 runs to 16 residues. Germline values: CDR1 SGHRS, CDR2 YFSETQ. The chain uses TRBV5-1 and TRBJ2-3, with TRBD2 matching 11 bases. The source material was blood. The TCR was taken from a woman aged 55-69 years in good health. The CDR3 is CASSSSSGGTSDTQYF. The DNA of the CDR3 is TGCGCCAGCAGTTCCTCTAGCGGGGGGACGTCAGATACGCAGTATTTT.